This TCR beta chain was sequenced in a study of blood T cell repertoires in COVID-19. Germline V gene lookup returns CDR1 GTSNPN and CDR2 SVGIG (reference sequence). The CDR3 spans 14 residues. The V and J ends lost 3 bases and 5 bases respectively, with 16 bases between them. Here immunoSEQ multiplex PCR was the method, and the copy in TCRdb shows in-frame clones only, minus some. The sample includes under 300,000 clones, roughly 80% of them seen just once. The rearrangement uses TRBV30 and TRBJ1-1; possible D gene TRBD1, 5 bases. The sequence was obtained from a woman between 40 and 55 years old with active or convalescent COVID-19. The specimen sequenced was peripheral blood. CDR3 amino acids: CAWSPRERGTEAFF. CDR3 DNA sequence: TGTGCCTGGAGCCCCCGGGAGAGGGGAACTGAAGCTTTCTTT. Supplemented by reference TRBV30 and TRBJ1-1, the full variable domain reads SQTIHQWPATLVQPVGSPLSLECTVEGTSNPNLYWYRQAAGRGLQLLFYSVGIGQISSEVPQNLSASRPQDRQFILSSKKLLLSDSGFYLCAWSPRERGTEAFFGQGTRLTVV.